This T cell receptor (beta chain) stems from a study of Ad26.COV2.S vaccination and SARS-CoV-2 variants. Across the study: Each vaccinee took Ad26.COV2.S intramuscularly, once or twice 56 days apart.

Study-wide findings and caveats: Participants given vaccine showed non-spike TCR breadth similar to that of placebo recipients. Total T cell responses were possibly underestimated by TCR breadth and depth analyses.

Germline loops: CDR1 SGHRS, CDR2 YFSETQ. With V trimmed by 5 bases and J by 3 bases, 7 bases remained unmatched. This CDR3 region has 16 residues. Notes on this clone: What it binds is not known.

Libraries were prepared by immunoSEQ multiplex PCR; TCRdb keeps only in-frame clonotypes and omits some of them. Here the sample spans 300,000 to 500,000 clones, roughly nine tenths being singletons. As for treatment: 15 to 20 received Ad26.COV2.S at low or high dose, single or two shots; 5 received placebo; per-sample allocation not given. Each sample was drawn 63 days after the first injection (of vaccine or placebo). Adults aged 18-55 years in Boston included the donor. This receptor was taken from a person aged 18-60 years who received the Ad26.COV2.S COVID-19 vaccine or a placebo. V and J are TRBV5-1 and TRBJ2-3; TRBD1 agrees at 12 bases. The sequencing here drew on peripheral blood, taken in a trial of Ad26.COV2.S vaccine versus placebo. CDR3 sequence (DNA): TGCGCCAGCAGTCCTTCGGGACAGGGGGCGACAGATACGCAGTATTTT. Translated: CASSPSGQGATDTQYF.